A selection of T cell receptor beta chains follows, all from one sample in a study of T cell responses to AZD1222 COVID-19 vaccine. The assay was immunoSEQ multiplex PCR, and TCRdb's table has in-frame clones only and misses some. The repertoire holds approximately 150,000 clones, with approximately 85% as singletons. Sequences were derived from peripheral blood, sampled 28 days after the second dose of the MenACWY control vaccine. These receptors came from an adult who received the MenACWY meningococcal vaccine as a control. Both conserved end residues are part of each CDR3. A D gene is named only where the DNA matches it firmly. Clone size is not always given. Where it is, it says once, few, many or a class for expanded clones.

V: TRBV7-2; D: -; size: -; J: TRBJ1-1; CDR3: CASSLLGRANTEAFF; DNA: TGTGCCAGCAGCTTACTGGGACGGGCGAACACTGAAGCTTTCTTT
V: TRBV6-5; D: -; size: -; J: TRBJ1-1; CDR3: CASFREDNTEAFF; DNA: TGTGCCAGCTTTAGGGAGGACAACACTGAAGCTTTCTTT
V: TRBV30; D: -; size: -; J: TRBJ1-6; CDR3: CAWSVLRDNSPLHF; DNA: TGTGCCTGGAGTGTACTCAGAGATAATTCACCCCTCCACTTT
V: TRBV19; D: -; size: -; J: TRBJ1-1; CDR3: CASKGDDTEAFF; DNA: TGTGCCAGTAAAGGGGATGATACTGAAGCTTTCTTT
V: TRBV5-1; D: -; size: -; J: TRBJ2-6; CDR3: CASSSSGFSSGANVLTF; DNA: TGCGCCAGCAGCTCCTCTGGCTTCTCCTCTGGGGCCAACGTCCTGACTTTC
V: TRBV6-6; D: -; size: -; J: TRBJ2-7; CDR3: CASSYPGVSYEQYF; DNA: TGTGCCAGCAGTTACCCAGGGGTATCCTACGAGCAGTACTTC
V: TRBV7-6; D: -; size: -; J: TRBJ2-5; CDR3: CASSLGWATQETQYF; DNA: TGTGCCAGCAGCTTAGGGTGGGCCACGCAGGAGACCCAGTACTTC
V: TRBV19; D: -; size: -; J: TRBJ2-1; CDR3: CASSIGDGTPWVNEQFF; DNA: TGTGCCAGTAGTATAGGGGACGGGACGCCATGGGTGAATGAGCAGTTCTTC
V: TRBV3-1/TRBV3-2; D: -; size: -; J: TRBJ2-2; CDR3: CASSRLLASNTGELFF; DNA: TGTGCCAGCAGCCGACTTCTAGCGTCGAACACCGGGGAGCTGTTTTTT
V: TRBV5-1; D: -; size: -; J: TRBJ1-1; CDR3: CASSLESPGVNTEAFF; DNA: TGCGCCAGCAGCTTGGAGAGCCCGGGGGTGAACACTGAAGCTTTCTTT
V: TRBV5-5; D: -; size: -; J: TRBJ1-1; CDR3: CASSFFGQLNTEAFF; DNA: TGTGCCAGCAGCTTTTTCGGACAGCTGAACACTGAAGCTTTCTTT
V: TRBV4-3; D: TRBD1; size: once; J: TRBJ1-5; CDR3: CASSQETGQGRSNQPQHF; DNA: TGCGCCAGCAGCCAAGAGACGGGACAGGGGCGAAGCAATCAGCCCCAGCATTTT
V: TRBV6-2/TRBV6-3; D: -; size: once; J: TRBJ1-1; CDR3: CASSKHKMDTEAFF; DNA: TGTGCCAGCAGCAAACACAAAATGGACACTGAAGCTTTCTTT
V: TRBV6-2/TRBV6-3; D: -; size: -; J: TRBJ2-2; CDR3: CASSPGTPRDLFF; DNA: TGTGCCAGCAGTCCCGGGACACCCCGTGATCTGTTTTTT
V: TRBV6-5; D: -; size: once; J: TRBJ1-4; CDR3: CASSYGVSLEKLFF; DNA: TGTGCCAGCAGTTACGGGGTTTCCTTGGAAAAACTGTTTTTT
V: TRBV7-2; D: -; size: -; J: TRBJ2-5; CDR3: CASTSGAETQYF; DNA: TGTGCCAGCACCTCAGGGGCGGAGACCCAGTACTTC
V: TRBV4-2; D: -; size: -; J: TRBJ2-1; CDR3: CASSHTFRRETYNEQFF; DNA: TGTGCCAGCAGCCATACCTTTCGTCGGGAAACCTACAATGAGCAGTTCTTC
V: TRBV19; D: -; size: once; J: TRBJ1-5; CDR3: CASSITAQNQPQHF; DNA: TGTGCCAGTAGTATTACGGCACAGAATCAGCCCCAGCATTTT
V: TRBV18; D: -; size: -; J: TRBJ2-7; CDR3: CASSQEEQTYEQYF; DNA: TGTGCCAGCTCACAGGAGGAACAAACCTACGAGCAGTACTTC
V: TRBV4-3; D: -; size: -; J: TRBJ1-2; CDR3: CASSQEQGESYGYTF; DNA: TGCGCCAGCAGCCAAGAACAAGGGGAGAGCTATGGCTACACCTTC
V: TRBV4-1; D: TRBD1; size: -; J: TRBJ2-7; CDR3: CASSQAWGDRVNEQYF; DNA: TGCGCCAGCAGCCAAGCTTGGGGGGACAGGGTGAACGAGCAGTACTTC
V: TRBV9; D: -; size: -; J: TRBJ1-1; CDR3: CASSVEPNLNTEAFF; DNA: TGTGCCAGCAGCGTAGAGCCCAACCTGAACACTGAAGCTTTCTTT
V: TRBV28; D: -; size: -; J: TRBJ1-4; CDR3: CASSHYRARSNEKLFF; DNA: TGTGCCAGCAGCCACTACAGGGCTCGGTCTAATGAAAAACTGTTTTTT
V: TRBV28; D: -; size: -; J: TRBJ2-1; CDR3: CASSFKRAWNEQFF; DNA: TGTGCCAGCAGTTTCAAGCGGGCCTGGAATGAGCAGTTCTTC
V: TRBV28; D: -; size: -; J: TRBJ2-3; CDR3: CASHPSGSLVTDTQYF; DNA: TGTGCCAGCCACCCCTCCGGGAGCCTTGTCACAGATACGCAGTATTTT
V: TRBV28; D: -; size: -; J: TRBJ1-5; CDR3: CASSTDGNQPQHF; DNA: TGTGCCAGCAGCACGGACGGCAATCAGCCCCAGCATTTT
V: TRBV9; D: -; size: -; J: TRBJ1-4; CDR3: CASSLQGPNEKLFF; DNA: TGTGCCAGCAGCTTGCAGGGACCTAATGAAAAACTGTTTTTT
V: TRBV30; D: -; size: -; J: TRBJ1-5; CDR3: CAWSVPQGGQPQHF; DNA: TGTGCCTGGAGTGTACCACAGGGAGGCCAGCCCCAGCATTTT
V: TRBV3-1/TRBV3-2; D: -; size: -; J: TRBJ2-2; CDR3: CASSHWGNTGELFF; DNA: TGTGCCAGCAGCCACTGGGGAAACACCGGGGAGCTGTTTTTT